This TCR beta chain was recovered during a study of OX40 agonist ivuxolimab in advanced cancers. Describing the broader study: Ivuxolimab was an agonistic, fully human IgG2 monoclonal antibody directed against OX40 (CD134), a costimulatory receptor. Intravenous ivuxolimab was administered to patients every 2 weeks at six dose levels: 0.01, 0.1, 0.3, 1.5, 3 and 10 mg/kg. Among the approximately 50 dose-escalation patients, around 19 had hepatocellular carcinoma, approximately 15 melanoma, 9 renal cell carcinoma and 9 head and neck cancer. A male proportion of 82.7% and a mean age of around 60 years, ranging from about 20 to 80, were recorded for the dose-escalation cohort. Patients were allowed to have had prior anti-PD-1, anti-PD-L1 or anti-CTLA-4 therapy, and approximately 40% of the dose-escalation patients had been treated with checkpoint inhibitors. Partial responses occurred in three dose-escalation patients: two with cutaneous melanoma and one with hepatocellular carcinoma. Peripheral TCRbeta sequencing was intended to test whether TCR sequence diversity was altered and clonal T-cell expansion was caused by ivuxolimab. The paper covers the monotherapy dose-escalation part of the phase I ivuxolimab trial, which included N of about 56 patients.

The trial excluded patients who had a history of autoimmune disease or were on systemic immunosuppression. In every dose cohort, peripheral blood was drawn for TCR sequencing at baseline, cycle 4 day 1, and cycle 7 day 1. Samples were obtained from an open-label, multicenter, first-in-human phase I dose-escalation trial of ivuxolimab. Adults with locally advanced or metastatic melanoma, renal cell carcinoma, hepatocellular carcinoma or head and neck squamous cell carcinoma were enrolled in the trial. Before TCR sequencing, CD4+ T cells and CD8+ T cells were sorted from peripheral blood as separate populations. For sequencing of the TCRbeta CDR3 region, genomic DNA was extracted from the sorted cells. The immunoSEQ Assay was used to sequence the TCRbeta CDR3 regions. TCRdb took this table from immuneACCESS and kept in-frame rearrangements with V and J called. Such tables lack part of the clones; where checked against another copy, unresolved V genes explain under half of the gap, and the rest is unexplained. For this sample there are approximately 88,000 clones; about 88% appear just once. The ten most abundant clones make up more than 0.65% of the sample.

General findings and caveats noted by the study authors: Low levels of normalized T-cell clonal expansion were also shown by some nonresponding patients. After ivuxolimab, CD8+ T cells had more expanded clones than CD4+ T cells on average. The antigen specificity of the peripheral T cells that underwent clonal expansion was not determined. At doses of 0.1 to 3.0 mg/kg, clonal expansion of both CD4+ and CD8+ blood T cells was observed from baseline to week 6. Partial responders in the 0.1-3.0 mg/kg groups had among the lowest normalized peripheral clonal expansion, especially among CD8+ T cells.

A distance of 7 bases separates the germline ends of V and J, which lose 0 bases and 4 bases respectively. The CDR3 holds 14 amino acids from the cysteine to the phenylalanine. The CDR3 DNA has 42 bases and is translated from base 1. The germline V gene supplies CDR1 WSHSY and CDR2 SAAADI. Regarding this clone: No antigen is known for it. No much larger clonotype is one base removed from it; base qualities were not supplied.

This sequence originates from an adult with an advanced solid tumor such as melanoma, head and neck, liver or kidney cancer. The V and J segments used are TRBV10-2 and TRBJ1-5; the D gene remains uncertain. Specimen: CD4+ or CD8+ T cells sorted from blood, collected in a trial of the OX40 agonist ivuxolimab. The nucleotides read TGCGCCAGCAGTGAGTCTACTGCTAATCAGCCCCAGCATTTT. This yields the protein CASSESTANQPQHF.